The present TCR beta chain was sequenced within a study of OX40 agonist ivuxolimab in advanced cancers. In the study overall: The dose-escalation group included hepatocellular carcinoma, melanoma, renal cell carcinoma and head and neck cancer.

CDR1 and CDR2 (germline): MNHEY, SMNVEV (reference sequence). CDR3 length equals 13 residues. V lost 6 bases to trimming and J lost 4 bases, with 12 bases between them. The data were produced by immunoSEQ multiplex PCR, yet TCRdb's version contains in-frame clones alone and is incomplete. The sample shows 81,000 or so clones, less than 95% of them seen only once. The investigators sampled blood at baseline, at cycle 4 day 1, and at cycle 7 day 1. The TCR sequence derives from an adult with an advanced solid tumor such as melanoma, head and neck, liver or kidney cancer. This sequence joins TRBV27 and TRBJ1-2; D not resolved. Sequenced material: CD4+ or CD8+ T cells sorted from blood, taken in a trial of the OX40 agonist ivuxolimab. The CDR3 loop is CASSLTLGYGYTF. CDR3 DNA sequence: TGTGCCAGCAGCCTCACACTCGGCTATGGCTACACCTTC.